One and the same sample provided the 31 T cell receptor beta chains below, sequenced in a study of T cell responses to AZD1222 COVID-19 vaccine. The assay was immunoSEQ multiplex PCR, and TCRdb's table has in-frame clones only and misses some. The top ten hold around 4% of the sample, which has around 120,000 clones, around 90% seen once. The source was peripheral blood, collected 28 days after the second AZD1222 dose. Source of these receptors: an adult who received the AZD1222 COVID-19 vaccine.

V is TRBV27 and J is TRBJ1-2, with TRBD1 as a possible D gene (5 bases). CDR1 MNHEY and CDR2 SMNVEV come from the germline V gene (reference sequence). Trimming pared 0 bases from V and 0 bases from J, leaving 11 bases between. The CDR3 is 16 residues long. CDR3 residues: CASSLSAGPSNYGYTF. The CDR3 DNA reads as TGTGCCAGCAGTTTATCGGCAGGGCCCTCTAACTATGGCTACACCTTC.

The chain joins TRBV18 to TRBJ1-6, with D possibly being TRBD1 (5 bases). This CDR3 region has 15 residues. The germline gives CDR1 KGHSH, CDR2 LQKENI. V lost 3 bases and J 7 bases, leaving 13 bases between the germline ends. The CDR3 loop reads CASSPPGLSNSPLHF. The CDR3 DNA follows: TGTGCCAGCTCACCGCCGGGACTGAGCAATTCACCCCTCCACTTT.

The V and J genes are TRBV9 and TRBJ1-4; a weak D match, TRBD1 (5 bases). The germline V gene encodes CDR1 SGDLS and CDR2 YYNGEE. V lost 3 bases and J lost 7, with 13 bases in between. The CDR3 runs to 14 residues. The CDR3: CASSGYGAREKLFF. The CDR3 region has the DNA TGTGCCAGCAGCGGCTACGGGGCGCGTGAAAAACTGTTTTTT.

The rearrangement links TRBV9 to TRBJ2-3; 8 nucleotides align to TRBD2. Germline lookup yields CDR1 SGDLS and CDR2 YYNGEE. The CDR3 is 14 amino acids. V dropped 7 bases and J dropped 4; count of bases not matched to a gene: 8. The CDR3: CASRGGLSADTQYF. The CDR3 nucleotides read TGTGCCAGCCGGGGGGGGCTTTCGGCAGATACGCAGTATTTT.

The J gene is TRBJ1-5, the V gene TRBV19, with 8 bases matching TRBD1. The germline gives CDR1 LNHDA, CDR2 SQIVND (reference sequence). V shed 7 bases, J shed 2 bases, and the junction held 4 bases outside the gene matches. The CDR3 runs to 14 residues. CDR3 coding DNA: TGTGCCAGTACCCAACAGGGGGGCAATCAGCCCCAGCATTTT. It codes for CASTQQGGNQPQHF.

This chain connects TRBV5-1 to TRBJ1-1; 10 positions agree with TRBD1. The CDR3 has 17 amino acids. With 2 bases clipped from V and 4 bases from J, the junction kept 11 bases outside the gene matches. The germline V gene has CDR1 SGHRS and CDR2 YFSETQ. CDR3 sequence reads: CASSLTLTGTGATEAFF. The DNA for the CDR3 is TGCGCCAGCAGCTTAACCCTAACCGGGACAGGGGCCACTGAAGCTTTCTTT.

This clone appeared a single time. The genes are TRBV7-3 and TRBJ2-7, with TRBD2 as a possible D gene (5 bases). The V and J ends lost 0 bases and 6 bases respectively, with 9 bases between them. The CDR3 length is 13 residues. Germline V gene sequence: CDR1 SGHTA, CDR2 FQGTGA. The CDR3 DNA reads TGTGCCAGCAGCTTAACGTGGAGGAGCGAGCAGTACTTC. It specifies CASSLTWRSEQYF.

This sequence joins TRBV2 and TRBJ2-1; D gene uncertain. V gave up 6 bases and J gave up 6 bases, with 18 bases separating them. Germline lookup yields CDR1 SNHLY and CDR2 FYNNEI. The CDR3 extends over 15 amino acids. In DNA form, the CDR3 reads TGTGCCAGCAGGAGGACCCTCCTCTTGGGCAATGAGCAGTTCTTC. Protein: CASRRTLLLGNEQFF.

The rearrangement uses TRBV3-1 (or the pseudogene TRBV3-2) and TRBJ2-3; tentatively, D is TRBD1 (5 bases). Trimming removed 0 bases from V and 4 bases from J, with 20 bases in between. Germline loops: CDR1 LGHDT, CDR2 YNNKEL (reference sequence). CDR3 length: 18 residues. Here the CDR3 DNA reads TGTGCCAGCAGCCAAGAAGGTAGGGGTCACCATAGGGCAGATACGCAGTATTTT. Translated: CASSQEGRGHHRADTQYF.

In nucleotides, the CDR3 is TGTGCCAGTAGTTCTCTAGCGGGGGGCCGCAATGAGCAGTTCTTC. This translates into CASSSLAGGRNEQFF. This chain links TRBV19 with TRBJ2-1; 11 nucleotides agree with TRBD2. Germline CDR1 LNHDA, CDR2 SQIVND (reference sequence). The V and J ends lost 5 bases and 6 bases, in that order; junction bases with no gene match: 6. This CDR3 is built from 15 residues.

The chain is built from TRBV5-1 and TRBJ1-1; 8 nucleotides align to TRBD1. V was clipped by 4 bases and J by 2 bases; unmatched bases: 7. The CDR3 loop spans 15 amino acids. Looked up from germline, CDR1 is SGHRS and CDR2 is YFSETQ. The CDR3 sequence: CASSGMTGVNTEAFF. In DNA form, the CDR3 reads TGCGCCAGCAGCGGGATGACAGGGGTAAACACTGAAGCTTTCTTT. The complete variable domain, with remaining parts taken from reference TRBV5-1 and TRBJ1-1, reads KAGVTQTPRYLIKTRGQQVTLSCSPISGHRSVSWYQQTPGQGLQFLFEYFSETQRNKGNFPGRFSGRQFSNSRSEMNVSTLELGDSALYLCASSGMTGVNTEAFFGQGTRLTVV.

This sequence joins TRBV2 and TRBJ1-1; weak D call: TRBD1 (6 bases). This CDR3 spans 15 amino acids. Germline loops: CDR1 SNHLY, CDR2 FYNNEI. V was trimmed by 5 bases and J by 1 base, leaving 14 bases between them. The CDR3 loop is CASSSTGQGNTEAFF. In DNA form, the CDR3 reads TGTGCCAGCAGTTCTACGGGACAAGGGAACACTGAAGCTTTCTTT.

V usage is TRBV14 and J usage is TRBJ2-1, with a tentative D call TRBD1 (6 bases). V was cut by 3 bases and J by 14 bases, with 17 bases left in between. This CDR3 is 13 amino acids long. Germline loops: CDR1 SGHDN, CDR2 FVKESK. CDR3 bases: TGTGCCAGCAGCCAGAGACATGGGAACAGGGAGTTCTTC. It specifies CASSQRHGNREFF.

This chain uses TRBV6-6 with TRBJ1-1; a possible D gene is TRBD1 (5 bases). The germline gives CDR1 MNHNY, CDR2 SVGAGI (reference sequence). The CDR3 loop spans 15 amino acids. The germline V and J ends were trimmed by 4 bases and 0 bases, with 12 bases remaining between them. The CDR3 DNA reads TGTGCCAGCAGTTCGAAGGGACTGATGAACACTGAAGCTTTCTTT. It codes for CASSSKGLMNTEAFF.

In nucleotides, the CDR3 is TGCAGTGCGGCGAGCACTGAAGCTTTCTTT. Protein product: CSAASTEAFF. The chain combines TRBV20-1 with TRBJ1-1; D gene ambiguous. Germline CDR1 and CDR2: DFQATT and SNEGSKA (reference sequence). V lost 6 bases to trimming and J lost 4 bases, with 6 bases between them. The CDR3 extends over 10 amino acids.

The chain recombines TRBV5-1 with TRBJ2-1; D unresolved. Per germline, CDR1 SGHRS and CDR2 YFSETQ. The V gene lost 4 bases and the J gene lost 0 bases, with 11 bases spanning the gap. The CDR3 loop spans 15 amino acids. The CDR3 spells CASSLLRNSYNEQFF. CDR3 DNA: TGCGCCAGCAGCCTATTAAGAAACTCCTACAATGAGCAGTTCTTC. The whole variable domain, filled in from reference TRBV5-1 and TRBJ2-1, reads KAGVTQTPRYLIKTRGQQVTLSCSPISGHRSVSWYQQTPGQGLQFLFEYFSETQRNKGNFPGRFSGRQFSNSRSEMNVSTLELGDSALYLCASSLLRNSYNEQFFGPGTRLTVL.

The chain carries TRBV20-1 and TRBJ1-5, with 7 bases fitting TRBD1. The germline V gene has CDR1 DFQATT and CDR2 SNEGSKA (reference sequence). J was trimmed by 0 bases and V by 3 bases; bases with no gene match: 17. This CDR3 spans 19 amino acids. CDR3: CSASWMAGQGQDSNQPQHF. CDR3 bases: TGCAGTGCTAGTTGGATGGCAGGTCAAGGACAGGATAGCAATCAGCCCCAGCATTTT.

V and J are TRBV7-9 and TRBJ1-1; TRBD1 is a possible D gene (5 bases). Germline CDR1 SEHNR, CDR2 FQNEAQ (reference sequence). The CDR3 is 15 residues long. V lost 0 bases and J 1 base, leaving 9 bases between the germline ends. The DNA of the CDR3 is TGTGCCAGCAGCTTAGCATTGGGGCAGAACACTGAAGCTTTCTTT. Its translation: CASSLALGQNTEAFF.

This clone showed up just a few times. The chain links TRBV18 to TRBJ1-1; possibly TRBD1 for D (5 bases). The CDR3 loop spans 17 amino acids. The V end lost 3 bases, the J end lost 4 bases, and 21 bases lay between the germline ends. Germline V lookup: CDR1 KGHSH, CDR2 LQKENI. The CDR3 nucleotides are TGTGCCAGCTCACCGCCTGGGACCCCGAACGGGGGCACTGAAGCTTTCTTT. Its protein is CASSPPGTPNGGTEAFF. The entire variable domain, with the rest obtained from reference TRBV18 and TRBJ1-1, is as follows: NAGVMQNPRHLVRRRGQEARLRCSPMKGHSHVYWYRQLPEEGLKFMVYLQKENIIDESGMPKERFSAEFPKEGPSILRIQQVVRGDSAAYFCASSPPGTPNGGTEAFFGQGTRLTVV.

The CDR3 here is CASSLGDSSYEQYF. The DNA for the CDR3 is TGTGCCAGCAGCCTCGGGGACAGCTCCTACGAGCAGTACTTC. The rearrangement uses TRBV6-5 and TRBJ2-7; the match to TRBD1 covers 7 bases. CDR1 MNHEY and CDR2 SVGAGI come from the germline V gene. CDR3 size: 14 residues. Unmatched junction bases numbered 5, after V lost 6 bases and J lost 0 bases.

This clone was observed a few times. This sequence joins TRBV6-5 and TRBJ1-5, with a weak D call TRBD1 (6 bases). The CDR3 spans 13 residues. The V gene's germline CDR1 is MNHEY and CDR2 SVGAGI. V lost 8 bases, J lost 6 bases, and 14 bases lay in between. This CDR3 is CASWGGRFQPQHF. In DNA, the CDR3 is TGTGCCAGCTGGGGGGGGCGTTTTCAGCCCCAGCATTTT.

The V and J genes are TRBV21-1 and TRBJ1-2; the table calls TRBD1, which could not be checked here. TRBV21-1 is termed a pseudogene. CDR3 length equals 16 residues. CDR3 protein: CASSRRYWNRIYGYTF. CDR3 coding DNA: TGTGCCAGCAGCAGAAGGTATTGGAACAGAATCTATGGCTACACCTTC.

The CDR3 sequence is CASSLAGVVYEQYF. The CDR3, as DNA: TGTGCCAGCAGTCTAGCGGGAGTGGTATACGAGCAGTACTTC. This sequence joins TRBV5-8 and TRBJ2-7; 10 bases are shared with TRBD2. CDR1 and CDR2 (germline): SGHTS, YDEGEE. V was clipped by 5 bases and J by 4 bases; unmatched bases: 6. The CDR3 runs 14 residues.

The chain employs TRBV7-2 and TRBJ1-2, with TRBD1 as a possible D gene (5 bases). The CDR3 has 14 residues. The germline V gene has CDR1 SGHTA and CDR2 FQGNSA. Trimming removed 2 bases from V and 8 bases from J, with 15 bases in between. CDR3 coding DNA: TGTGCCAGCAGCTTATTCGGCAGGGTCGGCGGCTACACCTTC. Translation gives CASSLFGRVGGYTF.

The rearrangement uses TRBV5-4 and TRBJ2-7; TRBD2 is a possible D gene (6 bases). CDR3 length equals 15 residues. V shed 2 bases and J shed 7 bases, with 19 bases lying between them. From germline, CDR1 is SGHNT and CDR2 YYREEE (reference sequence). The CDR3, as DNA: TGTGCCAGCAGCTTACCCGGGACGGGGGTAGGAGAGCAGTACTTC. Its translation is CASSLPGTGVGEQYF.

The gene calls are TRBV9 and TRBJ1-5; tentative D call: TRBD1 (6 bases). Germline CDR1 reads SGDLS; CDR2 reads YYNGEE. With 3 bases removed from V and 0 bases from J, the gap between germline ends came to 13 bases. The CDR3 spans 16 residues. The DNA for the CDR3 is TGTGCCAGCAGCGCAGGAACAGGGTTTAGCAATCAGCCCCAGCATTTT. Residues: CASSAGTGFSNQPQHF.

This clone was seen a single time. The gene calls are TRBV12-3 or TRBV12-4 and TRBJ1-2; D is uncertain. Trimming removed 2 bases from V and 2 bases from J, with 6 bases in between. This CDR3 spans 13 amino acids. The CDR3 coding sequence is TGTGCCAGCAGTTTACTCGGGAACTATGGCTACACCTTC. Translated, it gives CASSLLGNYGYTF.

The J gene is TRBJ2-3, the V gene TRBV7-2; TRBD2 agrees at 9 bases. Looked up from germline, CDR1 is SGHTA and CDR2 is FQGNSA. CDR3 size: 15 residues. J was trimmed by 5 bases and V by 5 bases; bases with no gene match: 8. The CDR3 sequence is CASSPGLARIDTQYF. CDR3 DNA: TGTGCCAGCAGCCCGGGACTAGCTAGGATAGATACGCAGTATTTT.

The rearrangement links TRBV14 to TRBJ1-2; no definite D call. This CDR3 has 15 residues. Germline CDR1 reads SGHDN; CDR2 reads FVKESK. Trimming pared 0 bases from V and 8 bases from J, leaving 16 bases between. Here the CDR3 DNA reads TGTGCCAGCAGCCAAGATATGCAGGAGAGACGGGGCTACACCTTC. This sequence encodes CASSQDMQERRGYTF.

This chain joins TRBV27 and TRBJ2-1; 11 positions match TRBD1. V gave up 5 bases and J gave up 10 bases; unmatched junction bases: 13. The CDR3 runs to 16 residues. Germline assignment: CDR1 MNHEY and CDR2 SMNVEV (reference sequence). The CDR3 region has the DNA TGTGCCAGCAGTCCTGGCCGGGACAGGGGGTCCTGGGAGCAGTTCTTC. Amino acid sequence: CASSPGRDRGSWEQFF.

This clone has a single count. This chain uses TRBV4-1 with TRBJ2-7; TRBD1 agrees at 7 bases. Germline assignment: CDR1 MGHRA and CDR2 YSYEKL. V shed 5 bases, J shed 0 bases, and the junction held 4 bases outside the gene matches. The CDR3 sequence is 14 residues long. Here the CDR3 reads CASSWAGGSYEQYF. The CDR3 DNA reads as TGCGCCAGCAGCTGGGCAGGGGGCTCCTACGAGCAGTACTTC.